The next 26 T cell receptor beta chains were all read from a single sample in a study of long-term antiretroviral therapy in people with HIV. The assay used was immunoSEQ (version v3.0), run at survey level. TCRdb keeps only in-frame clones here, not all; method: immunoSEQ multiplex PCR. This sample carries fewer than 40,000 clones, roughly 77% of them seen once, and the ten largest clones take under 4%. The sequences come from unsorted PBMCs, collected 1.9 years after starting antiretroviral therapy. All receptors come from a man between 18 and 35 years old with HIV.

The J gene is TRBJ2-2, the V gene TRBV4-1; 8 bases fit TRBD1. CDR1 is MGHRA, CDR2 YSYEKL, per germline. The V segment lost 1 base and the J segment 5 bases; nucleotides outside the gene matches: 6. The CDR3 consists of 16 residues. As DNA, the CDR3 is TGCGCCAGCAGCCAAGCGACAGGGGAGGTTACCGGGGAGCTGTTTTTT. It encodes CASSQATGEVTGELFF.

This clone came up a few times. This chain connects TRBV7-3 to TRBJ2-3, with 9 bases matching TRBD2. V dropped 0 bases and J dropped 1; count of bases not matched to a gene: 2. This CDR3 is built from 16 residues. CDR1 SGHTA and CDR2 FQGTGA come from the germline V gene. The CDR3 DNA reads TGTGCCAGCAGCTTAACGAGCGGGGGGCGCACAGATACGCAGTATTTT. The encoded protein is CASSLTSGGRTDTQYF.

The CDR3 sequence: CASSTRQGLAKNIQYF. DNA for the CDR3: TGCGCCAGCAGCACAAGACAGGGGTTAGCCAAAAACATTCAGTACTTC. The V and J genes are TRBV5-1 and TRBJ2-4, with 8 bases matching TRBD1. Looked up from germline, CDR1 is SGHRS and CDR2 is YFSETQ. The CDR3 runs 16 residues. The V and J ends lost 4 bases and 0 bases, in that order; junction bases with no gene match: 6.

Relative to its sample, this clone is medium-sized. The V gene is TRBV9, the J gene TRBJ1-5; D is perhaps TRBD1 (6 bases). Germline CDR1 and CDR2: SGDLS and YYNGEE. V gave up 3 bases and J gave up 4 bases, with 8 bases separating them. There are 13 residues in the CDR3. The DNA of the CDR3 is TGTGCCAGCAGCGAGGGGGGTAATCAGCCCCAGCATTTT. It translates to CASSEGGNQPQHF.

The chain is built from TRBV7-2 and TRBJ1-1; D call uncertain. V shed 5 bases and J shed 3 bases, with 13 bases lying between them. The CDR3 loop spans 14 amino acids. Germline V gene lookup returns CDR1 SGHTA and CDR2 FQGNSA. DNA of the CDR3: TGTGCCAGCAGCACCCAACCGAAGGACACTGAAGCTTTCTTT. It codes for CASSTQPKDTEAFF. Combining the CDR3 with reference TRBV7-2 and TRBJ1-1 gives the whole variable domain GAGVSQSPSNKVTEKGKDVELRCDPISGHTALYWYRQSLGQGLEFLIYFQGNSAPDKSGLPSDRFSAERTGGSVSTLTIQRTQQEDSAVYLCASSTQPKDTEAFFGQGTRLTVV.

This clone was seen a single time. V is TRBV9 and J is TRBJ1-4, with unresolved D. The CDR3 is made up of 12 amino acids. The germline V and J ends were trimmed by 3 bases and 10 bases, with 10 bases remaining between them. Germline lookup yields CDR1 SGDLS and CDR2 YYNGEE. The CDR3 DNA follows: TGTGCCAGCAGCGGCCCGCGGGGAAAACTGTTTTTT. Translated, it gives CASSGPRGKLFF.

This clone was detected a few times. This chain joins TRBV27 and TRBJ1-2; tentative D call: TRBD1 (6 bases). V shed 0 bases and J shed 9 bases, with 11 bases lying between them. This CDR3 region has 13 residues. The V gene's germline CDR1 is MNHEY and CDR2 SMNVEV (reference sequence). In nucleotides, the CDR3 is TGTGCCAGCAGTTTATCAACAGGGCTGAGCTACACCTTC. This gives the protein CASSLSTGLSYTF.

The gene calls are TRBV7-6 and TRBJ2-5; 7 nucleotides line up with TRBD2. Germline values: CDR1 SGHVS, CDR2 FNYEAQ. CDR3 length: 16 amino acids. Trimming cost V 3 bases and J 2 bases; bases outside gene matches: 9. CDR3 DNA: TGTGCCAGCAGCTTGGCACCCGGGGGGATTCAAGAGACCCAGTACTTC. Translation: CASSLAPGGIQETQYF. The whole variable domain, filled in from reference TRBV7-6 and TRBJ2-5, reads GAGVSQSPRYKVTKRGQDVALRCDPISGHVSLYWYRQALGQGPEFLTYFNYEAQQDKSGLPNDRFSAERPEGSISTLTIQRTEQRDSAMYRCASSLAPGGIQETQYFGPGTRLLVL.

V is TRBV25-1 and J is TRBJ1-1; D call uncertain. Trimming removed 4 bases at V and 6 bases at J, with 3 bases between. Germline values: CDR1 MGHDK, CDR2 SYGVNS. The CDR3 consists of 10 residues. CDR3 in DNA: TGTGCCAGCAGTGGGGCTGAAGCTTTCTTT. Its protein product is CASSGAEAFF. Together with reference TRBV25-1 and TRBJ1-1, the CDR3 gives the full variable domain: EADIYQTPRYLVIGTGKKITLECSQTMGHDKMYWYQQDPGMELHLIHYSYGVNSTEKGDLSSESTVSRIRTEHFPLTLESARPSHTSQYLCASSGAEAFFGQGTRLTVV.

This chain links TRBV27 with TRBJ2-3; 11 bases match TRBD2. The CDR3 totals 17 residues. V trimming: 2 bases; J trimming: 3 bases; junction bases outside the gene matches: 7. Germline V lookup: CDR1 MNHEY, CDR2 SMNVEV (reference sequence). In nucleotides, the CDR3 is TGTGCCAGCAGTTTAACCCTAGCGGGGGGCCCTACAGATACGCAGTATTTT. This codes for CASSLTLAGGPTDTQYF.

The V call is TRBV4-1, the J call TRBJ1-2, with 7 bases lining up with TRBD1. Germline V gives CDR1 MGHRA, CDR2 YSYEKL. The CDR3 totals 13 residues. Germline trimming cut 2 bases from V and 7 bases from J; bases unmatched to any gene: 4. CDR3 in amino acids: CASSQWTGSGYTF. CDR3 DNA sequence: TGCGCCAGCAGCCAATGGACAGGCTCTGGCTACACCTTC.

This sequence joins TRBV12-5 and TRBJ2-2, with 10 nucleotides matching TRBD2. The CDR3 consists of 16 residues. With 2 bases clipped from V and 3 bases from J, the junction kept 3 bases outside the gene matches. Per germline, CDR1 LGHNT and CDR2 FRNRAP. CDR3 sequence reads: CASGLYSGGHTGELFF. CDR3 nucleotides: TGTGCTAGTGGTTTGTATAGCGGGGGGCACACCGGGGAGCTGTTTTTT.

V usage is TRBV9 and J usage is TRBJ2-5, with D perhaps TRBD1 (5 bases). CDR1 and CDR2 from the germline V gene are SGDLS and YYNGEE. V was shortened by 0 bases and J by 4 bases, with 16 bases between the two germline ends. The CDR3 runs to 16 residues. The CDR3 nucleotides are TGTGCCAGCAGCGTAGCTTTGAGCCCCGACAGAGAGACCCAGTACTTC. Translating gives CASSVALSPDRETQYF. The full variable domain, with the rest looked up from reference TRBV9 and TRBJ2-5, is DSGVTQTPKHLITATGQRVTLRCSPRSGDLSVYWYQQSLDQGLQFLIQYYNGEERAKGNILERFSAQQFPDLHSELNLSSLELGDSALYFCASSVALSPDRETQYFGPGTRLLVL.

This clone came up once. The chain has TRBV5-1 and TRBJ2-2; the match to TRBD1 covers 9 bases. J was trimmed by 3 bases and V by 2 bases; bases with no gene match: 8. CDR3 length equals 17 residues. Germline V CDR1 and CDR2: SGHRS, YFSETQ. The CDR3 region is CASSFTGTGSDTGELFF. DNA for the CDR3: TGCGCCAGCAGCTTTACCGGGACAGGGTCGGACACCGGGGAGCTGTTTTTT.

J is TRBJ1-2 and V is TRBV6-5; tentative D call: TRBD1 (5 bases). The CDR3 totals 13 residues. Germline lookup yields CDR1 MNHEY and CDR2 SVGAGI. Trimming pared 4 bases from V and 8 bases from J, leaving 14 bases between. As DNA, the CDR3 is TGTGCCAGCAGTTCTATGAGGGGTGTCGGCTACACCTTC. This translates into CASSSMRGVGYTF.

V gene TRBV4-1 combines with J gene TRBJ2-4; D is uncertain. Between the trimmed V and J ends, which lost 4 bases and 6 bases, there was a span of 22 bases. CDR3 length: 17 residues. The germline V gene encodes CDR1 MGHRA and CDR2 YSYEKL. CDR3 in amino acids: CASSRGVAANDVNIQYF. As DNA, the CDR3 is TGCGCCAGCAGCCGCGGCGTGGCGGCCAACGACGTAAACATTCAGTACTTC.

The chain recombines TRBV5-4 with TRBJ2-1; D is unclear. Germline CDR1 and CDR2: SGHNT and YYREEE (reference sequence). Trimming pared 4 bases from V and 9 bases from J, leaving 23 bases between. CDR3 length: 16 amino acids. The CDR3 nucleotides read TGTGCCAGCAGCACCCGGGCTTCCGACCCGGCGTTTGAGCAGTTCTTC. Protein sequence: CASSTRASDPAFEQFF.

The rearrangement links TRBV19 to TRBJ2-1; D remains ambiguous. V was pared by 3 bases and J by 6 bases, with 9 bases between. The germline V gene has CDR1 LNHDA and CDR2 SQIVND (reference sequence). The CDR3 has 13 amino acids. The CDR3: CASSISASNEQFF. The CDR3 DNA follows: TGTGCCAGTAGTATTTCGGCGTCCAATGAGCAGTTCTTC.

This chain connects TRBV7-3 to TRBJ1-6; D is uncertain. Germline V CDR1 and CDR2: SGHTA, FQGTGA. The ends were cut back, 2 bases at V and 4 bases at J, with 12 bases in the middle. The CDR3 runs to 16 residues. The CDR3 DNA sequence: TGTGCCAGCAGCTTATTTTCCCCGGGGTATAATTCACCCCTCCACTTT. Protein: CASSLFSPGYNSPLHF.

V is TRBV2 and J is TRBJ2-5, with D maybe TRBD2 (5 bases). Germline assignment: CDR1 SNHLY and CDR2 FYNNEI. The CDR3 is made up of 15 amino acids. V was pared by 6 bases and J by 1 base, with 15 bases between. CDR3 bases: TGTGCCAGCAGACACCCCTCGGGGTTCCAAGAGACCCAGTACTTC. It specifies CASRHPSGFQETQYF.

The CDR3 DNA is TGTGCCAGCAGTTTCACTAGCGGGGGGGGGAACGAGCAGTACTTC. Amino acids: CASSFTSGGGNEQYF. This chain links TRBV27 with TRBJ2-7; the match to TRBD2 covers 13 bases. The ends lost 3 bases at V and 5 bases at J; junction bases unmatched: 4. This CDR3 contains 15 residues. The germline CDR1 and CDR2 sequences are MNHEY and SMNVEV (reference sequence).

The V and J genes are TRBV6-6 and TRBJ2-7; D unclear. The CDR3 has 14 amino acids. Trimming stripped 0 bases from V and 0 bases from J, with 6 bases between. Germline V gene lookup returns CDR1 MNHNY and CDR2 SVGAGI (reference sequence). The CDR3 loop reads CASSYSRSSYEQYV. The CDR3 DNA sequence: TGTGCCAGCAGTTACTCGAGGAGCTCCTACGAGCAGTACGTC.

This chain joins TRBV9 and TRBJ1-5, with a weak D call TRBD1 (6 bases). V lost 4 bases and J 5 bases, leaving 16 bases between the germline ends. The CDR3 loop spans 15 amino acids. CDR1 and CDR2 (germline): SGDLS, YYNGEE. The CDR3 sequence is CASSSKGGSDQPQHF. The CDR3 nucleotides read TGTGCCAGCAGCAGTAAGGGGGGATCGGATCAGCCCCAGCATTTT.

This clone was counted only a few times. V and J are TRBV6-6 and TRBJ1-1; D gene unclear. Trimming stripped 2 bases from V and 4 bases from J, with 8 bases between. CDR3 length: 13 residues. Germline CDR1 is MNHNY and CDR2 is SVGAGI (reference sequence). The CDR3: CASSYMVSTEAFF. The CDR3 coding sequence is TGTGCCAGCAGTTACATGGTATCCACTGAAGCTTTCTTT.

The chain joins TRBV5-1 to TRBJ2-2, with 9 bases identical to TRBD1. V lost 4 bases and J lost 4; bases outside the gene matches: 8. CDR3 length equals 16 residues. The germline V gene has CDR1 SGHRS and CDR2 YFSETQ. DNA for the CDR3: TGCGCCAGCAGCCTTCCGGGACAGGGCACCACCGGGGAGCTGTTTTTT. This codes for CASSLPGQGTTGELFF.

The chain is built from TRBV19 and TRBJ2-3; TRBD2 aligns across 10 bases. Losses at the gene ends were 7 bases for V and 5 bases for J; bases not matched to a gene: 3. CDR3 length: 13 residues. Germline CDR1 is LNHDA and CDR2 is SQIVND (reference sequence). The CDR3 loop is CASNVAGGDTQYF. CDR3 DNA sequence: TGTGCCAGTAATGTAGCGGGGGGAGATACGCAGTATTTT.